This TCR beta chain was recorded in a study of Ad26.COV2.S vaccination and SARS-CoV-2 variants. Germline V gene sequence: CDR1 ENHRY, CDR2 SYGVKD. Between the trimmed V and J ends, which lost 2 bases and 4 bases, there was a span of 8 bases. The CDR3 spans 13 residues. As for treatment: some 19 received Ad26.COV2.S at low or high dose, single or two shots; about 5 received placebo; per-sample allocation not given. The investigators took samples on day 63 after the first vaccine or placebo injection. The protocol was immunoSEQ multiplex PCR, while the TCRdb copy is restricted to in-frame clones and leaves out a portion. The sample holds 500,000 or so clones, around 88% seen once.

Material: peripheral blood, obtained in a trial of Ad26.COV2.S vaccine versus placebo. The rearrangement links TRBV10-3 to TRBJ1-1; D is unclear. The receptor's source is a person aged 18-65 years who received the Ad26.COV2.S COVID-19 vaccine or a placebo. The CDR3 reads CAISEEAGTEAFF. CDR3 nucleotide sequence: TGTGCCATCAGTGAGGAGGCGGGCACTGAAGCTTTCTTT.